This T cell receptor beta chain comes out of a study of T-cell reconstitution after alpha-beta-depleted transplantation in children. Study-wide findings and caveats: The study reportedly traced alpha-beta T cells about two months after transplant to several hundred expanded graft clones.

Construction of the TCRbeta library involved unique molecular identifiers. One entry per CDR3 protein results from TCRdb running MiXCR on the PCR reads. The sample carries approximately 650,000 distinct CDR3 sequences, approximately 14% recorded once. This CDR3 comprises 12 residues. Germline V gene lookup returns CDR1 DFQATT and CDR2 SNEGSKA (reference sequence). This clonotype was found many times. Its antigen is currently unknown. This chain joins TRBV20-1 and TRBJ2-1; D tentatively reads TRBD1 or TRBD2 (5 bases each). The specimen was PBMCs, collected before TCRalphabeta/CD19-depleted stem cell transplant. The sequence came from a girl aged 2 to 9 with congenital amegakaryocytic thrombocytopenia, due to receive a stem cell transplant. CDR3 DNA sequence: TGCAGCACCCGGGACGGCTACAATGAGCAGTTCTTC. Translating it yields CSTRDGYNEQFF.